This T cell receptor beta chain originates from a study of blood T cell repertoires in COVID-19. Study-wide background: Sites in the United States, Italy and Spain provided acute and convalescent COVID-19 samples.

This CDR3 contains 12 residues. V lost 5 bases and J lost 13, with 16 bases in between. Germline values: CDR1 KGHDR, CDR2 SFDVKD. This table comes from immunoSEQ multiplex PCR, and its TCRdb copy is limited to in-frame clones, with some not included. This repertoire shows fewer than 85,000 clones, more than 80% found once; its top ten account for roughly 5.6%. The V gene is TRBV24-1, the J gene TRBJ1-2, with a tentative D call TRBD1 (5 bases). Sample: peripheral blood. The sequence was obtained from a man older than 75 with acute or convalescent COVID-19. CDR3 nucleotide sequence: TGTGCCACCAGTGGGCCTAACCAGGGATTCACCTTC. Its protein is CATSGPNQGFTF.